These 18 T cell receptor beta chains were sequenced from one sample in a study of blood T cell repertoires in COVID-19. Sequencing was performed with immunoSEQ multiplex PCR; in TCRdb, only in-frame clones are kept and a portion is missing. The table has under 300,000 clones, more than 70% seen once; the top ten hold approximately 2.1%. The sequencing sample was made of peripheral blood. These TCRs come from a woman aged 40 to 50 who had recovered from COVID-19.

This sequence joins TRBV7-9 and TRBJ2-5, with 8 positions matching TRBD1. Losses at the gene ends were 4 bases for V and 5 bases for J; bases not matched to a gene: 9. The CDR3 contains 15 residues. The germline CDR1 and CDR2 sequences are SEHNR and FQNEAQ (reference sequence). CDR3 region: CASSYLRTGTETQYF. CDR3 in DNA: TGTGCCAGCAGCTACTTACGGACAGGGACTGAGACCCAGTACTTC.

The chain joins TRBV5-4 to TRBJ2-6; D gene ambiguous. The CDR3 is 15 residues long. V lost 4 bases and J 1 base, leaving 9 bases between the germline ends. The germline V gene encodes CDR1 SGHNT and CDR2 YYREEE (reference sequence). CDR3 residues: CASSTALSGANVLTF. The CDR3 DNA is TGTGCCAGCAGCACAGCTTTATCTGGGGCCAACGTCCTGACTTTC. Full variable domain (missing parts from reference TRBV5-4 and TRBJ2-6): ETGVTQSPTHLIKTRGQQVTLRCSSQSGHNTVSWYQQALGQGPQFIFQYYREEENGRGNFPPRFSGLQFPNYSSELNVNALELDDSALYLCASSTALSGANVLTFGAGSRLTVL.

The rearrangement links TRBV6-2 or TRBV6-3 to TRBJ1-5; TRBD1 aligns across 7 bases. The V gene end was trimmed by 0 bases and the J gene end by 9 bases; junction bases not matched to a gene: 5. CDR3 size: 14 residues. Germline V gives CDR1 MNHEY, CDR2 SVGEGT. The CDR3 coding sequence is TGTGCCAGCAGTTACTCGACAGGGCCCCGGCCCCAGCATTTT. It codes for CASSYSTGPRPQHF.

CDR3 protein: CASSQAVYSGNTIYF. For the CDR3, the DNA is TGCGCCAGCAGCCAAGCGGTGTACTCTGGAAACACCATATATTTT. This chain connects TRBV4-3 to TRBJ1-3; D is unclear. This CDR3 has 15 amino acids. V was clipped by 1 base and J by 0 bases, with 7 bases between them. Germline loops: CDR1 LGHNA, CDR2 YSLEER.

Written as DNA, the CDR3 is TGTGCCAGCAGCTTACCCCTGAGAATGAACACTGAAGCTTTCTTT. Its translation: CASSLPLRMNTEAFF. The V gene is TRBV7-9, the J gene TRBJ1-1, with D unresolved. The length of the CDR3 is 15 residues. Trimming took off 2 bases at V and 0 bases at J, with 10 bases between the two ends. Per germline, CDR1 SEHNR and CDR2 FQNEAQ (reference sequence).

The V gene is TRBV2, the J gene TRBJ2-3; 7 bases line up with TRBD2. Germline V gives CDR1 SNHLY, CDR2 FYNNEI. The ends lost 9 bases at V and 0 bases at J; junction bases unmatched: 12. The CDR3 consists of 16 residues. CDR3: CARRESLATSTDTQYF. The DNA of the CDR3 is TGTGCCAGGAGAGAATCACTAGCGACTAGCACAGATACGCAGTATTTT.

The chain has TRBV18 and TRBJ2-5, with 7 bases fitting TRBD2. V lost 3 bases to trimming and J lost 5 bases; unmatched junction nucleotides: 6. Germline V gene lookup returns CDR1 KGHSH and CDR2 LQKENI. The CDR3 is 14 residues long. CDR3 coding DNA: TGTGCCAGCTCACCGCGGGAGACAAGGGAGACCCAGTACTTC. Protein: CASSPRETRETQYF. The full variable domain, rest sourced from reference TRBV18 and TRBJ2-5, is NAGVMQNPRHLVRRRGQEARLRCSPMKGHSHVYWYRQLPEEGLKFMVYLQKENIIDESGMPKERFSAEFPKEGPSILRIQQVVRGDSAAYFCASSPRETRETQYFGPGTRLLVL.

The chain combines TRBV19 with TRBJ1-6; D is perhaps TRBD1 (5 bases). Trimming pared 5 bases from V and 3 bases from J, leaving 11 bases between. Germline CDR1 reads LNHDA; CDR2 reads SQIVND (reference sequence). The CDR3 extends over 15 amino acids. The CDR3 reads CASSPGEFYNSPLHF. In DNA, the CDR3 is TGTGCCAGTAGTCCGGGGGAATTCTATAATTCACCCCTCCACTTT.

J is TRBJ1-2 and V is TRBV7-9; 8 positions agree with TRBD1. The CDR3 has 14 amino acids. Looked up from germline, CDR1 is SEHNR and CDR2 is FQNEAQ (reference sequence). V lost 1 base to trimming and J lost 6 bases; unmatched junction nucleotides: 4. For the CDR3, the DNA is TGTGCCAGCAGCTTAGTCACAGGGGGGAATGGCTACACCTTC. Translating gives CASSLVTGGNGYTF.

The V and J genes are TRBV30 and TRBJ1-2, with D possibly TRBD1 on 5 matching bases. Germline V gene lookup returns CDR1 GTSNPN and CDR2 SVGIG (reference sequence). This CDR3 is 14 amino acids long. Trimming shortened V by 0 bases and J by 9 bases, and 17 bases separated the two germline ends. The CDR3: CAWSVPATGPSYTF. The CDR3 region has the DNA TGTGCCTGGAGTGTACCCGCCACAGGTCCGAGCTACACCTTC.

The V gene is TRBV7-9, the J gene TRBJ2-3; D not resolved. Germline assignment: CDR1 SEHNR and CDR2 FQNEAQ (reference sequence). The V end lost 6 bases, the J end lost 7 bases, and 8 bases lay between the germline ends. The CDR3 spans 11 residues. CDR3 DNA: TGTGCCAGCAGTTTATCGTATACGCAGTATTTT. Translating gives CASSLSYTQYF.

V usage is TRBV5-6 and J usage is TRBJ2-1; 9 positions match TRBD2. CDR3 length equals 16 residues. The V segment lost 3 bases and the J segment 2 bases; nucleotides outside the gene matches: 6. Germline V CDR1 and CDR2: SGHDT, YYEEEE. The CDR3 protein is CASSSLAGGTYNEQFF. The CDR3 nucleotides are TGTGCCAGCAGCTCCCTGGCGGGGGGGACCTACAATGAGCAGTTCTTC.

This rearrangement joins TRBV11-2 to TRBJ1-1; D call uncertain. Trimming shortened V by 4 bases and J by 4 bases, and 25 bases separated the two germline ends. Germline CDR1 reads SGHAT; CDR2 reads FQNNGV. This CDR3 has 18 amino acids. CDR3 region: CASSSTYSQSREGTEAFF. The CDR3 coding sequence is TGTGCCAGCAGCTCTACTTACTCTCAGTCTAGGGAGGGCACTGAAGCTTTCTTT.

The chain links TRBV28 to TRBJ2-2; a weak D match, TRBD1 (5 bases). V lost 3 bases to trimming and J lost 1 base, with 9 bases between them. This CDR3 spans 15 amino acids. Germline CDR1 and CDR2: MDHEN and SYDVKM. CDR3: CASSFPGQNTGELFF. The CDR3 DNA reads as TGTGCCAGCAGTTTCCCCGGACAGAACACCGGGGAGCTGTTTTTT.

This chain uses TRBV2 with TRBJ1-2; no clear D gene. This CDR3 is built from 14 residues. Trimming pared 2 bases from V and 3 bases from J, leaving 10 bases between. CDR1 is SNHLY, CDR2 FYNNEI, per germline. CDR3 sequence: CASSESTIYYGYTF. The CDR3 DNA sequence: TGTGCCAGCAGTGAAAGTACAATTTACTATGGCTACACCTTC.

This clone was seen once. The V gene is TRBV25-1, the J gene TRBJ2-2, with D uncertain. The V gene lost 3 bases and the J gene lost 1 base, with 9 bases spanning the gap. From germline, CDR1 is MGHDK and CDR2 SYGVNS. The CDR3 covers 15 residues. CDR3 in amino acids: CASSDARKNTGELFF. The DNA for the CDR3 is TGTGCCAGCAGTGATGCTAGAAAGAACACCGGGGAGCTGTTTTTT.

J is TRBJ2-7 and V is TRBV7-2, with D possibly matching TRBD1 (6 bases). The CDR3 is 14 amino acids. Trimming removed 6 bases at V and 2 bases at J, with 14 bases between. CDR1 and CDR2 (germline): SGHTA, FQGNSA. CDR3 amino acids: CASSSQGQTYEQYF. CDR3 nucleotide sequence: TGTGCCAGCAGTTCTCAGGGGCAAACCTACGAGCAGTACTTC.

CDR3 region: CASSLGGQGFDYGYTF. The CDR3 DNA reads TGTGCCAGCAGCTTAGGGGGACAGGGGTTCGACTATGGCTACACCTTC. This rearrangement joins TRBV7-9 to TRBJ1-2, with 10 bases fitting TRBD1. With 1 base clipped from V and 3 bases from J, the junction kept 5 bases outside the gene matches. The CDR3 length is 16 residues. Germline V lookup: CDR1 SEHNR, CDR2 FQNEAQ (reference sequence).